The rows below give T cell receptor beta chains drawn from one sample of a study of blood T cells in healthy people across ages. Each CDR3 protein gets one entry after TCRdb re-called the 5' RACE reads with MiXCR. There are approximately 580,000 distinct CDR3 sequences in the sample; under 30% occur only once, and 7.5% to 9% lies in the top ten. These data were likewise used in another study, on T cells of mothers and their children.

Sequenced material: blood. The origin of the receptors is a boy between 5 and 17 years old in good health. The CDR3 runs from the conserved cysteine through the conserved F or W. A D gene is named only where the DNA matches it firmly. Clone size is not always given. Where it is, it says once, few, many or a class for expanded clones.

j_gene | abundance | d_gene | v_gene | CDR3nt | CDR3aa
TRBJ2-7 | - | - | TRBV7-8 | TGTGCCAGCAGCTTAGTAGGGGGTATCTCCTACGAGCAGTACTTC | CASSLVGGISYEQYF
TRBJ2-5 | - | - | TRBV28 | TGTGCCAGCAGTCCCCAGGGGGGGGAAGAGACCCAGTACTTC | CASSPQGGEETQYF
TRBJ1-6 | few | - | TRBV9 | TGTGCCAGCAGCGTAGGGCGCCTTAATTCACCCCTCCACTTT | CASSVGRLNSPLHF
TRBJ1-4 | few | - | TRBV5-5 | TGTGCCAGCAGCGGGGGCACTAATGAAAAACTGTTTTTT | CASSGGTNEKLFF
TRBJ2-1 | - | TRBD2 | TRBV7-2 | TGTGCCAGCAGATTCAGCGGGAGAATTCACAATGAGCAGTTCTTC | CASRFSGRIHNEQFF
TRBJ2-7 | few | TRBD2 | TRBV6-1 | TGTGCCAGCAGGTTTCTAGCGGATTCCTACGAGCAGTACTTC | CASRFLADSYEQYF
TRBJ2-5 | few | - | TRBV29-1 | TGCAGCTCCGGGAGTCCCGAGGAGACCCAGTACTTC | CSSGSPEETQYF
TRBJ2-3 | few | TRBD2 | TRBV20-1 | TGCAGTGCTGAATATCGTAGACTAGCGGGAGGGCCTAGCACAGATACGCAGTATTTT | CSAEYRRLAGGPSTDTQYF
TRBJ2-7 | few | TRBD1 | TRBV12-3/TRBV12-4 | TGTGCCAGCAGAACCGGGACAGGGGCCTACGAGCAGTACTTC | CASRTGTGAYEQYF
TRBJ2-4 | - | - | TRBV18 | TGTGCCAGCTCACCACCCTACATTCAGTACTTC | CASSPPYIQYF
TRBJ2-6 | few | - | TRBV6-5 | TGTGCCAGCAGTTTTGGGATCTCTGGGGCCAACGTCCTGACTTTC | CASSFGISGANVLTF
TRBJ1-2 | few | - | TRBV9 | TGTGCCAGCAGCGTAGTGGCCGTAGGAGGCGAAGGCTACACCTTC | CASSVVAVGGEGYTF
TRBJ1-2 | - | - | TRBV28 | TGTGCCAGCAGTCCTCCCGTGGGAGGGGTTGATGGCTACACCTTC | CASSPPVGGVDGYTF
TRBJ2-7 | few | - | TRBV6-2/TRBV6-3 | TGTGCCAGCAGTTCCCTACTTGACGGACAGACCTCCTACGAGCAGTACTTC | CASSSLLDGQTSYEQYF
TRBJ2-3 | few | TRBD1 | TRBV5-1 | TGCGCCAGCAGATACGGGACAGGCTTGGCAGATACGCAGTATTTT | CASRYGTGLADTQYF
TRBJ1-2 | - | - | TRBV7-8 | TGTGCCAGCAGCTTAGCTACAGGGAGGTATGGCTACACCTTC | CASSLATGRYGYTF
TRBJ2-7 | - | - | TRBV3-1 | TGTGCCAGCAGCCAAGGTGTCGATCCCTACGAGCAGTACTTC | CASSQGVDPYEQYF
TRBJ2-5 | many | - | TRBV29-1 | TGCAGCGTTGATCGTGGCGGTGGGGAGACCCAGTACTTC | CSVDRGGGETQYF
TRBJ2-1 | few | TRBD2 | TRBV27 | TGTGCCAGCAGTTTTGCGGGGGGAGGTTACAATGAGCAGTTCTTC | CASSFAGGGYNEQFF
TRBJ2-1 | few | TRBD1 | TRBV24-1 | TGTGCCACCAGTCTCCCAGGGGGCTACAATGAGCAGTTCTTC | CATSLPGGYNEQFF
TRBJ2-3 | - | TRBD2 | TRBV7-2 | TGTGCCAGCAGCTTCGACTCCTTGGCTAGCGGGTCGAGCACAGATACGCAGTATTTT | CASSFDSLASGSSTDTQYF
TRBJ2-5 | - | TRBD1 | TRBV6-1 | TGTGCCAGCAGTCGAAGGGGCGACAGGGGGCAAGAGACCCAGTACTTC | CASSRRGDRGQETQYF
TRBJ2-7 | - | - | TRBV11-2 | TGTGCCAGCAGCCCGGAGGGAAACGAGCAGTACTTC | CASSPEGNEQYF
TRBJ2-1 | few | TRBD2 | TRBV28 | TGTGCCAGCAGCCCGGGACTAGCAGGTGAGCAGTTCTTC | CASSPGLAGEQFF
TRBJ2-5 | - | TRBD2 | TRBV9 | TGTGCCAGCAGCGACCCCGGGACTAAAGAGACCCAGTACTTC | CASSDPGTKETQYF
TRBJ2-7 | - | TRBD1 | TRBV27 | TGTGCCAGCAGTTTAACGACAGGGTGGCACGAGCAGTACTTC | CASSLTTGWHEQYF
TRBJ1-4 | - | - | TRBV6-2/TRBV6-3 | TGTGCCAGCAGTTTTGACCCTCACAGGTCCGGCTCGGCAAATGAAAAACTGTTTTTT | CASSFDPHRSGSANEKLFF
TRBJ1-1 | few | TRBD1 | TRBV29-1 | TGCAGCGTTGGACCGGGACAGGGACCCACTGAAGCTTTCTTT | CSVGPGQGPTEAFF
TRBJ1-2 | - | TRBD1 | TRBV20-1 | TGCAGTGCTAGGGGACAGGATCACTATGGCTACACCTTC | CSARGQDHYGYTF
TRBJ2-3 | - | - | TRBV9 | TGTGCCAGCAGCGTAGAATCCGATACGCAGTATTTT | CASSVESDTQYF
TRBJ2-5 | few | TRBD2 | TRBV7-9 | TGTGCCAGCAGCTTAGGAAGACTAGCGGGGGCCCAAGAGACCCAGTACTTC | CASSLGRLAGAQETQYF
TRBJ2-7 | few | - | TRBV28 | TGTGCCAGCAGTTTATTTTACGGGAGTAGCAACGAGCAGTACTTC | CASSLFYGSSNEQYF
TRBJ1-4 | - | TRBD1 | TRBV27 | TGTGCCAGCAGTCCTACCAGGACAGGGACTAATGAAAAACTGTTTTTT | CASSPTRTGTNEKLFF
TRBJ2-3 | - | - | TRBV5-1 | TGCGCCAGAAAAGCGGACCGGAGCACAGATACGCAGTATTTT | CARKADRSTDTQYF
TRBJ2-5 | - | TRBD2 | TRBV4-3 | TGCGCCAGCAGCCAAGGATTAAGCGGGGTCCAAGAGACCCAGTACTTC | CASSQGLSGVQETQYF
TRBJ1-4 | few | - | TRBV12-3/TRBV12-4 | TGTGCCAGCAGTTTAGGCAGCCCGAATGAAAAACTGTTTTTT | CASSLGSPNEKLFF
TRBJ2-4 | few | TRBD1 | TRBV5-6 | TGTGCCAGCGCCCAGGGATGGACAGGGGCCAAAAACATTCAGTACTTC | CASAQGWTGAKNIQYF
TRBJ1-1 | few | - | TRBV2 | TGTGCCAGCGAAAGAAGCAGAGACGCGGCCCGCACTGAAGCTTCCTTT | CASERSRDAARTEASF
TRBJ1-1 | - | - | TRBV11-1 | TGTGCCAGCAGCTTATACGCGATGGGGGGCAGGCGCTCTTTAGGAATGAACACTGAAGCTTTCTTT | CASSLYAMGGRRSLGMNTEAFF
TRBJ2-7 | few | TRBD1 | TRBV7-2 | TGTGCCAGCAGCTCCTTTTACGGGACAGGGGAGCACTACGAGCAGTACTTC | CASSSFYGTGEHYEQYF
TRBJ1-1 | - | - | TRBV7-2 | TGTGCCAGCAGCTCCCTCCGGGGGACAGAAGCTTTCTTT | CASSSLRGTEAFF
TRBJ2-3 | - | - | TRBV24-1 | TGTGCCACCAGTGACGCCGGGGCTGGGGACCTCACAGATACGCAGTATTTT | CATSDAGAGDLTDTQYF
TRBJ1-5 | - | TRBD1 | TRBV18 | TGTGCCAGCTCATTATCCGGGACAGGGGGCGGCCAGCCCCAGCATTTT | CASSLSGTGGGQPQHF
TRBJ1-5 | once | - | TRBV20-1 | TGCAGTGCCACGCCGGGGAATCAGCCCCAGCATTTT | CSATPGNQPQHF
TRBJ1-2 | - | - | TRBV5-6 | TGTGCCAGCAGCTTGGAAGGGACACGGATTATTAACTATGGCTACACCTTC | CASSLEGTRIINYGYTF
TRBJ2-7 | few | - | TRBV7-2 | TGTGCCAGCAGCCCCCGGGACCGAGGAAGCTACGAGCAGTACTTC | CASSPRDRGSYEQYF
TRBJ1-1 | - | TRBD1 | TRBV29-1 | TGCAGCGTTGGGACAGGGGGCCGCACTGAAGCTTTCTTT | CSVGTGGRTEAFF
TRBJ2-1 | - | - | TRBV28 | TGTGCCAGCAGTTTACTGGGTTTTAGCTCCTACAATGAGCAGTTCTTC | CASSLLGFSSYNEQFF